This is a list of T cell receptor beta chains from one sample in a study of siplizumab effects on memory and regulatory T cells. Measured with immunoSEQ multiplex PCR; TCRdb has only the in-frame clones, and not every one. The sample consists of about 100,000 clones, approximately 94% of them appearing once. Sequencing was done on a sample of non-Treg CD4+ T cells sorted from blood. These receptors were collected from a human donor in good health. The CDR3 runs from the conserved cysteine through the conserved F or W. D genes are given only for firm matches. Expanded clones are given a class, and other clones once, few, many or no size at all.

size,V,J,D,DNA,CDR3
.,TRBV6-1,TRBJ1-3,.,TGTGCCAGCAGTGTCGGAAAAAAAACCTCTGGAAACACCATATATTTT,CASSVGKKTSGNTIYF
.,TRBV4-1,TRBJ2-7,.,TGCGCCAGCAGCCAGGGGACCTACGAGCAGTACTTC,CASSQGTYEQYF
.,TRBV19,TRBJ2-5,TRBD2,TGTGCCAGTAGTATAGCCCCCCTAGCGGGAATGGGAGAGACCCAGTACTTC,CASSIAPLAGMGETQYF
.,TRBV18,TRBJ1-3,TRBD1,TGTGCCAGCTCCTACTTAACGCCGGGACAGGGACTACTCTCTGGAAACACCATATATTTT,CASSYLTPGQGLLSGNTIYF
.,TRBV10-1,TRBJ2-2,.,TGCGCCAGCAGTGACCGGAGCACCGGGGAGCTGTTTTTT,CASSDRSTGELFF
.,TRBV5-5,TRBJ2-5,TRBD2,TGTGCCAGCAGCTCCACTAGCGGGAGGGCCGAGACCCAGTACTTC,CASSSTSGRAETQYF
.,TRBV29-1,TRBJ1-1,.,TGCAGCGCCCGAGTAGGGAGAGATACTGAAGCTTTCTTT,CSARVGRDTEAFF
.,TRBV30,TRBJ1-4,.,TGTGCCTGGAGTGGGGTTAATGAAAAACTGTTTTTT,CAWSGVNEKLFF
.,TRBV6-1,TRBJ2-7,TRBD2,TGTGCCAGCAGTATAGGCGGGGGTTCCTACGAGCAGTACTTC,CASSIGGGSYEQYF
.,TRBV29-1,TRBJ2-7,TRBD2,TGCAGCGTTAGCGGGACTAGCGGACAGATAACCTACGAGCAGTACTTC,CSVSGTSGQITYEQYF
.,TRBV7-9,TRBJ2-1,.,TGTGCCAGCAGCTTTACTAGTTTCTATGAGCAGTTCTTC,CASSFTSFYEQFF
.,TRBV7-9,TRBJ2-1,.,TGTGCCAGCAGCCCGAATAGCAGGGATGAGCAGTTCTTC,CASSPNSRDEQFF
.,TRBV7-3,TRBJ2-1,TRBD2,TGTGCCAGCAGCCCTGGGCCTCTAGCGGGGGGGCGCAATGAGCAGTTCTTC,CASSPGPLAGGRNEQFF
.,TRBV5-1,TRBJ2-5,.,TGCGCCAGCAGCTTGAAAGAGACCCAGTACTTC,CASSLKETQYF
.,TRBV27,TRBJ2-2,.,TGTGCCAGCGGATCCCAGGGTGGCACCGGGGAGCTGTTTTTT,CASGSQGGTGELFF
.,TRBV11-2,TRBJ2-3,.,TGTGCCAGCAGCTTATCGCAGGCGCGGGGCACAGATACGCAGTATTTT,CASSLSQARGTDTQYF
.,TRBV28,TRBJ1-2,.,TGTGCCAGCAGCCTTGGACGTGAATATGGCTACACCTTC,CASSLGREYGYTF
.,TRBV6-4,TRBJ2-3,TRBD2,TGTGCCAGCAAGACTAGCGGAGCCGCAGATACGCAGTATTTT,CASKTSGAADTQYF
.,TRBV6-8,TRBJ1-2,TRBD1,TGTGCCAGCAGTTCCGGGACAGCCCGTCGCTATGGCTACACCTTC,CASSSGTARRYGYTF
.,TRBV28,TRBJ2-3,TRBD2,TGTGCCAGCAGTTTCCTAGCGGGAGGGTCTGATACGCAGTATTTT,CASSFLAGGSDTQYF
.,TRBV4-1,TRBJ2-7,.,TGCGCCAGCAGCCGCATAAAGGGCCAGGTTGTCGACGAGCAGTACTTC,CASSRIKGQVVDEQYF
.,TRBV6-1,TRBJ1-3,TRBD1,TGTGCCAGCAGTGCTACAGGGGTTCCCTCTGGAAACACCATATATTTT,CASSATGVPSGNTIYF
.,TRBV28,TRBJ2-3,.,TGTGCCAGCAGCCGACTGGGGAGAAGGGCAGATACGCAGTATTTT,CASSRLGRRADTQYF
.,TRBV6-1,TRBJ2-5,.,TGTGCCAGCAGTGGAGTTTTAGTGACCCAGTACTTC,CASSGVLVTQYF
.,TRBV10-1,TRBJ2-1,.,TGCGCCAGCAGTTTGTCTAGTACCAGTGAGCAGTTCTTC,CASSLSSTSEQFF
.,TRBV5-6,TRBJ1-5,.,TGTGCCAGCAGCTTGGATGGGGGGATGGGACCCTCGCCCCAGCATTTT,CASSLDGGMGPSPQHF
.,TRBV12-5,TRBJ2-3,TRBD1,TGTGCTAGTGGCCGAGGACAGGAAACAGATACGCAGTATTTT,CASGRGQETDTQYF
.,TRBV21-1,TRBJ1-4,.,TGTGCCAGCAGCCCATCGGCACAGATGGATGAAAAACTGTTTTTT,CASSPSAQMDEKLFF
.,TRBV2,TRBJ1-1,.,TGTGCCAGCAGCCTTGACAGAGAACGGTTT,CASSLDRERF
.,TRBV28,TRBJ2-4,TRBD1,TGTGCCAGCAGTTTATGGACAGGGGTCAAAAACATTCAGTACTTC,CASSLWTGVKNIQYF
.,TRBV18,TRBJ2-5,.,TGTGCCAGCTCACCACCGGTCGAGCCGAGTCAGTACTTC,CASSPPVEPSQYF
.,TRBV7-8,TRBJ2-5,TRBD2,TGTGCCAGCATCCAAGGGAGGTCCCTGGGGGGGGAGACCCAGTACTTC,CASIQGRSLGGETQYF
.,TRBV7-8,TRBJ2-3,.,TGTGCCAGCAGCTACCGTCCTCTCGTCCACACAGATACGCAGTATTTT,CASSYRPLVHTDTQYF
once,TRBV5-1,TRBJ2-2,TRBD1,TGCGCCAGCAGTTTTGGTTGGACAGGGGACACCGGGGAGCTGTTTTTT,CASSFGWTGDTGELFF
few,TRBV28,TRBJ2-7,.,TGTGCCAGCAGCCCCTCGGGACTCACCTACGAGCAGTACTTC,CASSPSGLTYEQYF
once,TRBV25-1,TRBJ1-3,.,TGTGCCAGCAGTGCGGGGGGGAGGGGAAACACCATATATTTT,CASSAGGRGNTIYF
.,TRBV18,TRBJ1-1,TRBD1,TGTGCCAGCTCGCGGGACAGATCCTCCATGAACACTGAAGCTTTCTTT,CASSRDRSSMNTEAFF
.,TRBV9,TRBJ2-1,.,TGTGCCAGCAGCGTAGAAGTCGTGGCAGACCCGTTCTTC,CASSVEVVADPFF
.,TRBV6-1,TRBJ2-1,TRBD2,TGTGCCAGCAGCTTTAGCGGGAGACATGAGCAGTTCTTC,CASSFSGRHEQFF
.,TRBV11-2,TRBJ2-7,.,TGTGCCAGCAGCTATAGTGAGGCCTACGAGCAGTACTTC,CASSYSEAYEQYF
.,TRBV7-9,TRBJ2-3,.,TGTGCCAGCAGCTTAGATCCACTACCCACAGATACGCAGTATTTT,CASSLDPLPTDTQYF
once,TRBV9,TRBJ2-5,.,TGTGCCAGCAGCGCAAGTGGGGGGTGGGCGACCCAGTACTTC,CASSASGGWATQYF
.,TRBV7-9,TRBJ1-1,.,TGTGCCAGCAGTGGAAGGTCGGGGAACACTGAAGCTTTCTTT,CASSGRSGNTEAFF
.,TRBV5-4,TRBJ2-3,.,TGTGCCAGCAGCTTGTTTGGGCCAGATACGCAGTATTTT,CASSLFGPDTQYF
.,TRBV5-1,TRBJ1-3,.,TGCGCCAGCAGCTTGGTAGGGGCCCACCGTGGAAACACCATATATTTT,CASSLVGAHRGNTIYF
once,TRBV6-6,TRBJ2-1,.,TGTGCCAGCAGTTTCCTTCCGAGCAATGAGCAGTTCTTC,CASSFLPSNEQFF
.,TRBV7-8,TRBJ2-3,.,TGTGCCAGCAGCAACGGTGGAACAGATACGCAGTATTTT,CASSNGGTDTQYF
.,TRBV5-8,TRBJ2-2,.,TGTGCCAGCAGCTTGCTAATGGGAGCTGTCGGGGAGCTGTTTTTT,CASSLLMGAVGELFF
.,TRBV7-9,TRBJ2-5,TRBD1,TGTGCCAGCAGCTGGGGGACAGCAGGGGAGACCCAGTACTTC,CASSWGTAGETQYF
.,TRBV7-3,TRBJ1-1,TRBD1,TGTGCCAGCAGCTCGGGACAGGGTGAAGCTTTCTTT,CASSSGQGEAFF
once,TRBV7-2,TRBJ2-3,.,TGTGCCAGCAGCTCACAGGCTTCTAGCACAGATACGCAGTATTTT,CASSSQASSTDTQYF
.,TRBV6-1,TRBJ2-7,TRBD2,TGTGCCACAGCGGGAGCCCTAGGGTACGAGCAGTACTTC,CATAGALGYEQYF
.,TRBV29-1,TRBJ1-4,TRBD1,TGCAGCGTTGAAGAGCCAGGGGGGACCACCGAAAAACTGTTTTTT,CSVEEPGGTTEKLFF
.,TRBV18,TRBJ1-1,.,TGTGCCAGCTCACCGGTGTGGGCGGCCGGTGAAGCTTTCTTT,CASSPVWAAGEAFF
.,TRBV19,TRBJ1-2,.,TGTGCCAGTAGTATCGGACAGCACTATGGCTACACCTTC,CASSIGQHYGYTF
.,TRBV19,TRBJ2-7,TRBD1,TGTGCCAGTAGTATCGACCGGGACAGGGGGCCCGAGCAGTACTTC,CASSIDRDRGPEQYF
.,TRBV19,TRBJ1-1,TRBD1,TGTGCCAGTAGTCTACAGGGGGACCGTGAAGCTTTCTTT,CASSLQGDREAFF